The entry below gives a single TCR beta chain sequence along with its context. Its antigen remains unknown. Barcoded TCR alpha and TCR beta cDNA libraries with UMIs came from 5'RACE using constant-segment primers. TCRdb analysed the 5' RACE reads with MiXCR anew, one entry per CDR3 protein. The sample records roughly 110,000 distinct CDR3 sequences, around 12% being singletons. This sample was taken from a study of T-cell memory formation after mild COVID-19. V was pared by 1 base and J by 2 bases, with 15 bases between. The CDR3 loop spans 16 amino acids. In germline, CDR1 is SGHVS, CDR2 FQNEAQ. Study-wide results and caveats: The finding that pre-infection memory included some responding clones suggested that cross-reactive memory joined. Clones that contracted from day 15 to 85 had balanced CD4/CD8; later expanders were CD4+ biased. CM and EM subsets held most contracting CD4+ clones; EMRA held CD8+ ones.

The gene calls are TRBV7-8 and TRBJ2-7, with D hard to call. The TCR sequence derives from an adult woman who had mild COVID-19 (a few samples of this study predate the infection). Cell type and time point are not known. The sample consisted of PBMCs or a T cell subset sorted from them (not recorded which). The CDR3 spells CASSLDAARPTYEQYF. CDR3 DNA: TGTGCCAGCAGCTTAGACGCGGCACGTCCAACCTACGAGCAGTACTTC.